The 19 T cell receptor beta chains given below trace back to one sample, sequenced in a study of blood T cell repertoires in COVID-19. Repertoires were generated with immunoSEQ multiplex PCR, while TCRdb's copy carries only in-frame clones and drops some. The sample carries a few hundred thousand clones, approximately 80% recorded once. Specimen: peripheral blood. The origin of the receptors is a woman of 80 years or more with COVID-19, enrolled during active disease.

V gene TRBV7-2 combines with J gene TRBJ2-7, with D possibly matching TRBD2 (6 bases). The germline V gene has CDR1 SGHTA and CDR2 FQGNSA. The CDR3 is 13 amino acids. Trimming took 4 bases from V and 1 from J, leaving 8 bases between them. CDR3 sequence: CASSSAGSYEQYF. CDR3 DNA: TGTGCCAGCAGCTCCGCGGGGTCCTACGAGCAGTACTTC.

The rearrangement uses TRBV19 and TRBJ1-1; perhaps TRBD1 as D (6 bases). V was cut by 7 bases and J by 2 bases, with 14 bases left in between. In germline, CDR1 is LNHDA, CDR2 SQIVND (reference sequence). There are 14 residues in the CDR3. The CDR3 DNA is TGTGCCAGTACCGGGCTCAGGGGTAACACTGAAGCTTTCTTT. Protein sequence: CASTGLRGNTEAFF.

This chain joins TRBV15 and TRBJ2-7, with D unclear. Trimming removed 8 bases from V and 7 bases from J, with 21 bases in between. The CDR3 consists of 14 residues. Germline V gene lookup returns CDR1 LNHNV and CDR2 YYDKDF (reference sequence). The CDR3 sequence is CATSQLTPPWEQYF. For the CDR3, the DNA is TGTGCCACCTCCCAGTTAACCCCCCCGTGGGAGCAGTACTTC. Looking up the rest from reference TRBV15 and TRBJ2-7 gives the full variable domain: DAMVIQNPRYQVTQFGKPVTLSCSQTLNHNVMYWYQQKSSQAPKLLFHYYDKDFNNEADTPDNFQSRRPNTSFCFLDIRSPGLGDTAMYLCATSQLTPPWEQYFGPGTRLTVT.

The V gene is TRBV5-4, the J gene TRBJ2-7; the D gene is possibly TRBD1 (6 bases). The V gene's germline CDR1 is SGHNT and CDR2 YYREEE (reference sequence). This CDR3 has 15 residues. Trimming cost V 3 bases and J 0 bases, with 13 bases left between them. The CDR3 reads CASSSGHADSYEQYF. CDR3 coding DNA: TGTGCCAGCAGCTCGGGACATGCCGACTCCTACGAGCAGTACTTC.

CDR3 amino acids: CASSQEYGTSGQETQYF. The CDR3 DNA reads TGTGCCAGCAGCCAAGAATACGGAACTAGCGGTCAAGAGACCCAGTACTTC. The chain recombines TRBV3-1 (or the pseudogene TRBV3-2) with TRBJ2-5; 8 bases map to TRBD2. There are 17 residues in the CDR3. Germline trimming cut 0 bases from V and 2 bases from J; bases unmatched to any gene: 8. CDR1 is LGHDT and CDR2 is YNNKEL in the germline V gene (reference sequence).

This clone was found a few times. This same CDR3 is encoded by further DNA sequences in the sample. This chain links TRBV5-1 with TRBJ1-2, with D hard to call. The CDR3 sequence is 13 residues long. Trimming took off 0 bases at V and 4 bases at J, with 7 bases between the two ends. Germline CDR1 is SGHRS and CDR2 is YFSETQ. The CDR3 loop is CASSLEAGYGYTF. CDR3 bases: TGCGCCAGCAGCTTGGAAGCGGGCTATGGCTACACCTTC.

The rearrangement joins TRBV10-3 to TRBJ2-5, with D perhaps TRBD2 (5 bases). Trimming stripped 0 bases from V and 2 bases from J, with 7 bases between. Germline CDR1 and CDR2: ENHRY and SYGVKD. The CDR3 contains 14 residues. The CDR3 sequence: CAISESSGQETQYF. Here the CDR3 DNA reads TGTGCCATCAGTGAGTCGTCGGGACAAGAGACCCAGTACTTC.

This chain links TRBV28 with TRBJ2-7; 9 bases are shared with TRBD1. Per the germline V gene, CDR1 is MDHEN and CDR2 is SYDVKM. CDR3 size: 16 residues. J lost 2 bases, V lost 6 bases, and 11 bases had no gene match. The CDR3 loop is CASSYNRDREPYEQYV. CDR3 nucleotide sequence: TGTGCCAGCAGCTATAACCGGGACAGGGAGCCCTACGAGCAGTACGTC.

The rearrangement joins TRBV10-1 to TRBJ2-5, with 7 bases that match TRBD2. The CDR3 has 15 amino acids. Per germline, CDR1 WNHNN and CDR2 SYGVQD (reference sequence). Germline trimming cut 6 bases from V and 4 bases from J; bases unmatched to any gene: 11. Here the CDR3 DNA reads TGCGCCAGCAGCCGGGGCCGGGGGGTAGGAGAGACCCAGTACTTC. Translating gives CASSRGRGVGETQYF.

This chain connects TRBV5-6 to TRBJ2-7; weak D call: TRBD1 (5 bases). The germline V gene has CDR1 SGHDT and CDR2 YYEEEE. The CDR3 totals 15 residues. Trimming pared 1 base from V and 1 base from J, leaving 12 bases between. Here the CDR3 DNA reads TGTGCCAGCAGCTTGACAGGAGAGCCTTCCTACGAGCAGTACGTC. Amino acids: CASSLTGEPSYEQYV.

The V gene is TRBV18, the J gene TRBJ1-6; 10 bases fit TRBD1. V dropped 4 bases and J dropped 10; count of bases not matched to a gene: 7. This CDR3 has 15 residues. The germline V gene encodes CDR1 KGHSH and CDR2 LQKENI. Here the CDR3 DNA reads TGTGCCAGCTCACAAAAGGGACAGGGGTACTCACCCCTCCACTTT. Translation gives CASSQKGQGYSPLHF.

This chain links TRBV3-1 (or the pseudogene TRBV3-2) with TRBJ1-1, with unresolved D. Germline CDR1 reads LGHDT; CDR2 reads YNNKEL (reference sequence). The CDR3 covers 13 residues. V was clipped by 4 bases and J by 2 bases, with 8 bases between them. Here the CDR3 reads CASSRLRNTEAFF. As DNA, the CDR3 is TGTGCCAGCAGCCGTCTGCGAAACACTGAAGCTTTCTTT.

The chain combines TRBV4-1 with TRBJ1-1, with 11 bases matching TRBD1. Per the germline V gene, CDR1 is MGHRA and CDR2 is YSYEKL. The V gene end was trimmed by 4 bases and the J gene end by 3 bases; junction bases not matched to a gene: 7. This CDR3 contains 16 residues. The CDR3 DNA reads as TGCGCCAGCAGCCCCGGACAGGGGGCTTATGACACTGAAGCTTTCTTT. Translation gives CASSPGQGAYDTEAFF.

The rearrangement joins TRBV30 to TRBJ1-2; a possible D gene is TRBD1 (6 bases). Trimming took off 3 bases at V and 4 bases at J, with 18 bases between the two ends. The CDR3 runs 15 residues. The V gene's germline CDR1 is GTSNPN and CDR2 SVGIG (reference sequence). CDR3 sequence (DNA): TGTGCCTGGAGCGCGACAGGCCGGGGCGCCTATGGCTACACCTTC. It is translated as CAWSATGRGAYGYTF.

This clone is a singleton in its sample. J is TRBJ2-2 and V is TRBV6-5, with 7 bases aligning to TRBD1. Germline V CDR1 and CDR2: MNHEY, SVGAGI. V lost 2 bases and J lost 5; bases outside the gene matches: 5. This CDR3 spans 15 amino acids. CDR3 in DNA: TGTGCCAGCAGTTACGAAGGGGGCACTACCGGGGAGCTGTTTTTT. Its translation is CASSYEGGTTGELFF.

This clone was observed a single time. Mismatch with germline at one junction end may stem from a read error. The gene calls are TRBV7-7 and TRBJ2-5; 11 nucleotides agree with TRBD1. Looked up from germline, CDR1 is SSHAT and CDR2 is FNYEAQ (reference sequence). The CDR3 runs to 16 residues. CDR3: CASSFTGQGGQRTQYF. Written as DNA, the CDR3 is TGTGCTAGCAGTTTTACGGGACAGGGGGGCCAACGGACCCAGTACTTC.

The rearrangement joins TRBV7-2 to TRBJ2-1; D gene ambiguous. This CDR3 has 13 amino acids. Trimming stripped 3 bases from V and 6 bases from J, with 9 bases between. Per germline, CDR1 SGHTA and CDR2 FQGNSA. CDR3 DNA: TGTGCCAGCAGCTTCCACTACGGCAATGAGCAGTTCTTC. Protein sequence: CASSFHYGNEQFF.

The chain carries TRBV6-5 and TRBJ1-5; TRBD1 agrees at 7 bases. CDR1 MNHEY and CDR2 SVGAGI come from the germline V gene. The V and J ends lost 7 bases and 2 bases, in that order; junction bases with no gene match: 5. This CDR3 contains 14 residues. The CDR3 reads CASKTGKGNQPQHF. The CDR3 DNA sequence: TGTGCCAGCAAGACAGGGAAGGGCAATCAGCCCCAGCATTTT.

V usage is TRBV7-9 and J usage is TRBJ1-6, with unresolved D. Trimming took off 1 base at V and 8 bases at J, with 9 bases between the two ends. The CDR3 contains 14 residues. Germline loops: CDR1 SEHNR, CDR2 FQNEAQ (reference sequence). The CDR3 DNA follows: TGTGCCAGCAGCTTAGGAGGGTCCGATTCACCCCTCCACTTT. Its protein is CASSLGGSDSPLHF.